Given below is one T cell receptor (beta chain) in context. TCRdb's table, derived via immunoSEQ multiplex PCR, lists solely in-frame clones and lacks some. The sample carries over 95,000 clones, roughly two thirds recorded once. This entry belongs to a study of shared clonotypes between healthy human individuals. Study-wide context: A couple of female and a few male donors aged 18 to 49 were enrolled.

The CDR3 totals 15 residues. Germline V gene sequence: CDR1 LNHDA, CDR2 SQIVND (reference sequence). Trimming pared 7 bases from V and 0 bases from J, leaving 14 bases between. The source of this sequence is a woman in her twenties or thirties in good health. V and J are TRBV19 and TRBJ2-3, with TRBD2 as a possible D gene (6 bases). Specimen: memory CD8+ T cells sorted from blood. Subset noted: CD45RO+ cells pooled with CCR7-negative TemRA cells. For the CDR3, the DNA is TGTGCCAGTACCTCTATAGCGGTTAGCACAGATACGCAGTATTTT. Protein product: CASTSIAVSTDTQYF.